These 18 T cell receptor beta chains came from one sample sequenced in a study of identical twins. TCRdb fed the 5' RACE reads into MiXCR, producing one record per CDR3 protein. This table holds 700,000 or so distinct CDR3 sequences, about 9.4% found once. The same sample was also studied in work on yellow fever vaccine responses in identical twins.

Sequencing used PBMCs. All receptors derive from a woman between 18 and 30 years old in good health.

This clonotype was seen more than once but under ten times. The J gene is TRBJ2-7, the V gene TRBV20-1; 12 nucleotides align to TRBD2. The junction had 4 bases not matched to a gene; V was cut back by 5 bases and J by 2 bases. CDR3 length: 14 residues. Germline assignment: CDR1 DFQATT and CDR2 SNEGSKA (reference sequence). The CDR3 reads CSALRTSGTYEQYF. The CDR3 coding sequence is TGCAGTGCTCTGAGGACTAGCGGGACCTACGAGCAGTACTTC.

This clonotype was observed a handful of times. The V and J genes are TRBV6-1 and TRBJ1-6; 9 positions match TRBD1. The CDR3 loop spans 15 amino acids. CDR1 is MNHNS, CDR2 SASEGT, per germline. V gave up 6 bases and J gave up 7 bases; unmatched junction bases: 7. DNA for the CDR3: TGTGCCAGCAGCCTTTCACAGGGGGCGAATTCACCCCTCCACTTT. This gives the protein CASSLSQGANSPLHF.

This clonotype was detected only a few times. The chain carries TRBV7-3 and TRBJ2-3; D may correspond to TRBD1 or TRBD2 (6 bases each). CDR1 is SGHTA and CDR2 is FQGTGA in the germline V gene. V was trimmed by 1 base and J by 7 bases, leaving 15 bases between them. The CDR3 has 15 residues. CDR3 nucleotides: TGTGCCAGCAGCTTAATCCGGGGGCGTATGAATACGCAGTATTTT. Translated: CASSLIRGRMNTQYF. The complete variable domain, with remaining parts taken from reference TRBV7-3 and TRBJ2-3, reads GAGVSQTPSNKVTEKGKYVELRCDPISGHTALYWYRQSLGQGPEFLIYFQGTGAADDSGLPNDRFFAVRPEGSVSTLKIQRTERGDSAVYLCASSLIRGRMNTQYFGPGTRLTVL.

This clonotype was counted between two and nine times. The V gene is TRBV5-1, the J gene TRBJ2-5, with 11 positions matching TRBD2. The J segment lost 3 bases and the V segment lost 0 bases, leaving 10 bases of the junction unmatched. This CDR3 contains 18 residues. Germline-derived CDR1 and CDR2 are SGHRS and YFSETQ. The CDR3 DNA sequence: TGCGCCAGCAGCTTGGTTAGCGGGGGGGCGTCAGGAGAAGAGACCCAGTACTTC. Protein product: CASSLVSGGASGEETQYF.

The genes are TRBV28 and TRBJ2-3; 7 bases align to TRBD2. Germline CDR1 MDHEN, CDR2 SYDVKM. This CDR3 is built from 15 residues. CDR3 in amino acids: CYTRGTGGPTDTQYF. The DNA for the CDR3 is TGTTACACGCGGGGGACGGGGGGACCCACAGATACGCAGTATTTT.

This clonotype showed up just a few times. This rearrangement joins TRBV29-1 to TRBJ2-7; maybe TRBD2 (5 bases). The CDR3 has 13 residues. Per the germline V gene, CDR1 is SQVTM and CDR2 is ANQGSEA. The germline V and J ends were trimmed by 0 bases and 3 bases, with 9 bases remaining between them. CDR3 bases: TGCAGCGTTGAAGAGGAGGCAGACTACGAGCAGTACTTC. The encoded protein is CSVEEEADYEQYF.

This clonotype was detected only a few times. The V and J genes are TRBV5-1 and TRBJ1-4; no firm D call. The germline CDR1 and CDR2 sequences are SGHRS and YFSETQ. This CDR3 comprises 14 residues. V lost 0 bases and J lost 4, with 7 bases in between. Here the CDR3 reads CASSLGRNNEKLFF. The CDR3 DNA follows: TGCGCCAGCAGCTTGGGCCGAAATAATGAAAAACTGTTTTTT.

This clonotype was counted only a few times. The chain combines TRBV27 with TRBJ2-7, with 8 bases matching TRBD1. CDR1 and CDR2 (germline): MNHEY, SMNVEV (reference sequence). V lost 7 bases and J lost 1; bases outside the gene matches: 6. The CDR3 sequence is 14 residues long. The CDR3 spells CASKGWDRSYEQYF. The CDR3 bases are TGTGCCAGCAAAGGCTGGGACAGGTCCTACGAGCAGTACTTC.

A few counts support this clonotype. The rearrangement uses TRBV28 and TRBJ2-3; D not certain. V lost 1 base, J lost 0 bases, and 11 bases lay in between. CDR1 is MDHEN and CDR2 is SYDVKM in the germline V gene. The CDR3 is 16 amino acids. The CDR3 region has the DNA TGTGCCAGCAGTTTATCTAGGCTGGGTAGCACAGATACGCAGTATTTT. Encoded protein: CASSLSRLGSTDTQYF.

The chain recombines TRBV6-2 or TRBV6-3 with TRBJ2-1, with D tentatively TRBD2 (5 bases). This CDR3 comprises 14 residues. The V gene's germline CDR1 is MNHEY and CDR2 SVGEGT. Trimming removed 6 bases at V and 1 base at J, with 10 bases between. For the CDR3, the DNA is TGTGCCAGCAGCCTGACTAATTCCTACAATGAGCAGTTCTTC. It is translated as CASSLTNSYNEQFF.

The rearrangement uses TRBV28 and TRBJ1-5, with 10 bases that match TRBD1. Germline assignment: CDR1 MDHEN and CDR2 SYDVKM. The length of the CDR3 is 18 residues. V shed 3 bases, J shed 7 bases, and the junction held 15 bases outside the gene matches. CDR3 bases: TGTGCCAGCAGTTTGAATCCCCGGGACAGGGGTAGTGGACAGCCCCAGCATTTT. Its translation is CASSLNPRDRGSGQPQHF.

This chain joins TRBV12-3 or TRBV12-4 and TRBJ1-5; unclear D gene. The V end was cut by 2 bases, the J end by 5 bases, with 10 bases between. The CDR3 covers 14 residues. CDR3 in DNA: TGTGCCAGCAGTTTAATCTTGGGAGATCAGCCCCAGCATTTT. It yields the protein CASSLILGDQPQHF.

J is TRBJ2-4 and V is TRBV10-3; 10 nucleotides match TRBD1. The length of the CDR3 is 18 residues. Germline V CDR1 and CDR2: ENHRY, SYGVKD. With 0 bases clipped from V and 7 bases from J, the junction kept 12 bases outside the gene matches. CDR3 DNA: TGTGCCATCAGTGAGTCGCCGGGGCTGGGACAGGGGAGCAACATTCAGTACTTC. It is translated as CAISESPGLGQGSNIQYF.

This clonotype showed up just a few times. The V and J genes are TRBV7-2 and TRBJ2-5, with 9 bases that match TRBD1. Germline trimming cut 5 bases from V and 4 bases from J; bases unmatched to any gene: 11. The V gene's germline CDR1 is SGHTA and CDR2 FQGNSA. The CDR3 spans 16 residues. The DNA of the CDR3 is TGTGCCAGCAGCACCGCCCGGACAGGGGTTTTAGAGACCCAGTACTTC. Residues: CASSTARTGVLETQYF.

This clonotype has only a few counts. The chain recombines TRBV10-3 with TRBJ2-7, with TRBD1 identical over 9 bases. The V gene's germline CDR1 is ENHRY and CDR2 SYGVKD. V lost 5 bases, J lost 0 bases, and 5 bases stayed unmatched. This CDR3 is built from 15 residues. In DNA, the CDR3 is TGTGCCATCAGTCCACAGGGGGCAATCTCCTACGAGCAGTACTTC. Its protein product is CAISPQGAISYEQYF.

The rearrangement links TRBV20-1 to TRBJ2-1; 8 bases match TRBD1. From germline, CDR1 is DFQATT and CDR2 SNEGSKA (reference sequence). Trimming cost V 2 bases and J 7 bases; bases outside gene matches: 19. This CDR3 is built from 18 residues. The CDR3 protein is CSARPRTGWTARLNEQFF. DNA for the CDR3: TGCAGTGCTAGACCACGGACAGGGTGGACAGCGAGATTGAATGAGCAGTTCTTC.

This clonotype showed up many times. This chain links TRBV5-1 with TRBJ1-1; TRBD1 is a possible D gene (5 bases). The CDR3 runs to 14 residues. Germline lookup yields CDR1 SGHRS and CDR2 YFSETQ. The V end lost 3 bases, the J end lost 0 bases, and 9 bases lay between the germline ends. The CDR3 DNA is TGCGCCAGCAGCTCAGGGTTCGTGAACACTGAAGCTTTCTTT. Translated: CASSSGFVNTEAFF.

V usage is TRBV2 and J usage is TRBJ1-2; tentative D call: TRBD1 (5 bases). Trimming shortened V by 1 base and J by 3 bases, and 12 bases separated the two germline ends. CDR3 length: 15 amino acids. The germline V gene encodes CDR1 SNHLY and CDR2 FYNNEI. The CDR3 region is CASSEVGRGDYGYTF. The CDR3 DNA is TGTGCCAGCAGTGAAGTGGGAAGGGGTGACTATGGCTACACCTTC.